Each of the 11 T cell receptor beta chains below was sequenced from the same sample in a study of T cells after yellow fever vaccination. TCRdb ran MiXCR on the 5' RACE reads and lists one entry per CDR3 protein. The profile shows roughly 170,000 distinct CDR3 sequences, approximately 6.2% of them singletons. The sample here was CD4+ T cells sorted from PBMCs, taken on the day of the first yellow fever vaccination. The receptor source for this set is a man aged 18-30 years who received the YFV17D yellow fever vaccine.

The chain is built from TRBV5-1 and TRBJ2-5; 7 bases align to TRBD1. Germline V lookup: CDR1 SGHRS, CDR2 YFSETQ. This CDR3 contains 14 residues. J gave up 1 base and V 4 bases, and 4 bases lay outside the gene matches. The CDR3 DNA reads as TGCGCCAGCAGCCTGGACAGGCCCCAAGAGACCCAGTACTTC. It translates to CASSLDRPQETQYF.

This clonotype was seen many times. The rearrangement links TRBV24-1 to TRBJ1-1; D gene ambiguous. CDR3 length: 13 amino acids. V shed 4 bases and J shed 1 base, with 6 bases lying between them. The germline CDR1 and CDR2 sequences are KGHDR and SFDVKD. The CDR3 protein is CATSEHRNTEAFF. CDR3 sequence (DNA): TGTGCCACCAGTGAACACAGGAACACTGAAGCTTTCTTT.

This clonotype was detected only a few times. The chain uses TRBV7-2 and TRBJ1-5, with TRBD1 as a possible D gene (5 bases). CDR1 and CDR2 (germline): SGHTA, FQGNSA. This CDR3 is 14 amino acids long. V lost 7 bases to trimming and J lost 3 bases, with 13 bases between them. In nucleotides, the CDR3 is TGTGCCAGCACCCCGGGACGGAACAATCAGCCCCAGCATTTT. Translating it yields CASTPGRNNQPQHF.

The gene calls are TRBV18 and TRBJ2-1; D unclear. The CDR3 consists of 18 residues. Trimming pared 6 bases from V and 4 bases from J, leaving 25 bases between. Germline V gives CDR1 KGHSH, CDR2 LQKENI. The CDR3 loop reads CASSRKLDAATSYNEQFF. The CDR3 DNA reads TGTGCCAGCTCTCGGAAGTTGGACGCTGCCACCTCTTACAATGAGCAGTTCTTC.

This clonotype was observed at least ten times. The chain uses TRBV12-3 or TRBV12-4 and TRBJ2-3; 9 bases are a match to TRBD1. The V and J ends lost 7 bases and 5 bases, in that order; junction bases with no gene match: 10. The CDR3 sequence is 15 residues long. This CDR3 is CASTLDRGGRDTQYF. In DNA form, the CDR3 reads TGTGCCAGCACCCTCGACAGGGGGGGGAGAGATACGCAGTATTTT.

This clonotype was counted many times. CDR3 bases: TGTGCCAGCAGCCTAACCTCAGGTCTTCTCACAGATACGCAGTATTTT. Amino acid sequence: CASSLTSGLLTDTQYF. V usage is TRBV6-5 and J usage is TRBJ2-3; unclear D gene. This CDR3 region has 16 residues. The germline gives CDR1 MNHEY, CDR2 SVGAGI. The V gene lost 6 bases and the J gene lost 2 bases, with 18 bases spanning the gap.

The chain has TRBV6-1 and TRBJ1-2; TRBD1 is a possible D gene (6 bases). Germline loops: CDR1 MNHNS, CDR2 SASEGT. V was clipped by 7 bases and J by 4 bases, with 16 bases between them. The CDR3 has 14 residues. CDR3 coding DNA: TGTGCCAGCACCCGAGGGGGGCCAATCTATGGCTACACCTTC. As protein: CASTRGGPIYGYTF.

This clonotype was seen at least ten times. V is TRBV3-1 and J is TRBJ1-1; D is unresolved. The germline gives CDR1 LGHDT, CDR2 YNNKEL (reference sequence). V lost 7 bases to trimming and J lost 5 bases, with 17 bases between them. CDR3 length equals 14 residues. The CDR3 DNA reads TGTGCCAGCACTAGAGGAAGGCGGTGGACTGAAGCTTTCTTT. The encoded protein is CASTRGRRWTEAFF. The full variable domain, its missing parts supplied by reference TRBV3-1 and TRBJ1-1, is DTAVSQTPKYLVTQMGNDKSIKCEQNLGHDTMYWYKQDSKKFLKIMFSYNNKELIINETVPNRFSPKSPDKAHLNLHINSLELGDSAVYFCASTRGRRWTEAFFGQGTRLTVV.

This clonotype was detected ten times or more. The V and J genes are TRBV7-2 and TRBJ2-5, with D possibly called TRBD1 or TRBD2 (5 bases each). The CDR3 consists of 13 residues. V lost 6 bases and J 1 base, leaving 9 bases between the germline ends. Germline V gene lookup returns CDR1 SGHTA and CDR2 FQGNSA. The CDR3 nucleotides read TGTGCCAGCAGGGGACCTATCCAAGAGACCCAGTACTTC. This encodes CASRGPIQETQYF.

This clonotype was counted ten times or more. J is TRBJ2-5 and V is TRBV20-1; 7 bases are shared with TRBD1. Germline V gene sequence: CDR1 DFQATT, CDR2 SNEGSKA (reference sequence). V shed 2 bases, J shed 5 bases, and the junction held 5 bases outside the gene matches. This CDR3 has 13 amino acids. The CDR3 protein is CSARLGQVETQYF. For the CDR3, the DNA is TGCAGTGCTAGATTAGGACAGGTTGAGACCCAGTACTTC.

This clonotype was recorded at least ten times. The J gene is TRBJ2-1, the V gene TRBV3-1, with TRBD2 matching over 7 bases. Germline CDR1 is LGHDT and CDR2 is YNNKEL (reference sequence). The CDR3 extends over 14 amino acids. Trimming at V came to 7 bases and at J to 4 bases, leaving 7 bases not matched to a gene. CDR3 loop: CASNHRGDYNEQFF. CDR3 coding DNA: TGTGCCAGCAACCACCGGGGGGATTACAATGAGCAGTTCTTC.